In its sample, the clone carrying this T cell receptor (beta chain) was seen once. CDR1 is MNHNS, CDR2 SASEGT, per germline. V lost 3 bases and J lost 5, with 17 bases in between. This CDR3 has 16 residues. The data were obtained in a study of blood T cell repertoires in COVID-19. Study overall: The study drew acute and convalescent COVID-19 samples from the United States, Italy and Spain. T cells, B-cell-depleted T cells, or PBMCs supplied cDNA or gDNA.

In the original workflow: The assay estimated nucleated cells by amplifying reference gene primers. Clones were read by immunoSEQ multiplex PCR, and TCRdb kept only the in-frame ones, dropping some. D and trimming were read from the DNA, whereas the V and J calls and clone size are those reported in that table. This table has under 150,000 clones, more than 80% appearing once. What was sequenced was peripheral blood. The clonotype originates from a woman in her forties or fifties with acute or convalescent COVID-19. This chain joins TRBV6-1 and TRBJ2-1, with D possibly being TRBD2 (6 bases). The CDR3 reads CASSDLTGELNNEQFF. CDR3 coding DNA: TGTGCCAGCAGTGACCTAACGGGAGAACTTAACAATGAGCAGTTCTTC.